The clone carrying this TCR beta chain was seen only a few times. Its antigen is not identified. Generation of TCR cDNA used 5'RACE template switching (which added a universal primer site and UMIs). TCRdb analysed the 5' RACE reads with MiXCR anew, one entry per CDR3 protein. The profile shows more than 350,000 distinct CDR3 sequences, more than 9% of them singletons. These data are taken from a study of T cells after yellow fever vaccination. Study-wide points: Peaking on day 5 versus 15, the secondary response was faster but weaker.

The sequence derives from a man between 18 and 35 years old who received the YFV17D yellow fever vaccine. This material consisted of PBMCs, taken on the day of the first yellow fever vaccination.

CDR3 amino acids: CAVRTARGTDTQYF. CDR3 coding DNA: TGTGCCGTTCGGACAGCTCGAGGCACAGATACGCAGTATTTT. The rearrangement uses TRBV7-8 and TRBJ2-3, with a tentative D call TRBD1 (6 bases). The germline CDR1 and CDR2 sequences are SGHVS and FQNEAQ. There are 14 residues in the CDR3. Between the trimmed V and J ends, which lost 11 bases and 1 base, there was a span of 16 bases.